These 7 T cell receptor beta chains originate from one sample sequenced in a study of T cell repertoires in cytomegalovirus infection. TCRdb independently ran MiXCR on the reads; one entry per CDR3 protein. Of about 260,000 distinct CDR3 sequences listed, less than 9.5% are singletons. Material for sequencing was PBMCs. All receptors come from a human donor in good health (CMV status not recorded). Some clones in this sample may be carry-over from other donors' samples.

At least ten counts were recorded for this clonotype. The chain carries TRBV7-2 and TRBJ1-4; TRBD1 aligns across 7 bases. V lost 1 base to trimming and J lost 5 bases; unmatched junction nucleotides: 1. This CDR3 has 14 residues. Germline CDR1 is SGHTA and CDR2 is FQGNSA. For the CDR3, the DNA is TGTGCCAGCAGCTTAGACAGGGGAAATGAAAAACTGTTTTTT. Translating it yields CASSLDRGNEKLFF.

V gene TRBV19 combines with J gene TRBJ2-5, with D possibly being TRBD2 (5 bases). The CDR3 contains 15 residues. V gave up 3 bases and J gave up 0 bases, with 11 bases separating them. Germline V gene sequence: CDR1 LNHDA, CDR2 SQIVND (reference sequence). CDR3 sequence: CASSMGGLNQETQYF. DNA of the CDR3: TGTGCCAGTAGTATGGGCGGGCTGAACCAAGAGACCCAGTACTTC.

Comment on this clonotype: One junction end does not reproduce the germline sequence, and a read error may be involved. The chain has TRBV5-6 and TRBJ2-4; D may correspond to TRBD1 or TRBD2 (5 bases each). From germline, CDR1 is SGHDT and CDR2 YYEEEE. CDR3 length: 13 residues. The CDR3 DNA sequence: TGTGCCAGCAGCTCATCAGGTGGGCCCGAGGGACACTTC. Encoded protein: CASSSSGGPEGHF.

Ten or more counts support this clonotype. The V call is TRBV7-2, the J call TRBJ2-7; D is unresolved. Germline V lookup: CDR1 SGHTA, CDR2 FQGNSA. The CDR3 runs 15 residues. With 0 bases removed from V and 3 bases from J, the gap between germline ends came to 12 bases. In nucleotides, the CDR3 is TGTGCCAGCAGCTTAGCGCACGGTCCATACTACGAGCAGTACTTC. Residues: CASSLAHGPYYEQYF.

This clonotype was seen many times. V is TRBV7-2 and J is TRBJ1-1; no clear D. This CDR3 comprises 15 residues. V shed 1 base and J shed 1 base, with 10 bases lying between them. The germline gives CDR1 SGHTA, CDR2 FQGNSA. The CDR3 region has the DNA TGTGCCAGCAGCTTAGGCTCCGGAGGGAACACTGAAGCTTTCTTT. This translates into CASSLGSGGNTEAFF.

This clonotype was seen many times. The V and J genes are TRBV7-8 and TRBJ1-2, with D perhaps matching TRBD1 (5 bases). The CDR3 contains 13 residues. Germline loops: CDR1 SGHVS, CDR2 FQNEAQ. V dropped 5 bases and J dropped 5 bases, with 12 bases sitting between them. Written as DNA, the CDR3 is TGTGCCAGCAGCCAGGCAGGGTGGTATGGCTACACCTTC. Its protein product is CASSQAGWYGYTF.

The sample holds a few counts of this clonotype. V usage is TRBV28 and J usage is TRBJ2-1; a weak D match, TRBD1 (6 bases). The germline V gene encodes CDR1 MDHEN and CDR2 SYDVKM. Trimming pared 4 bases from V and 7 bases from J, leaving 17 bases between. The CDR3 runs to 15 residues. In DNA, the CDR3 is TGTGCCAGCAGTTCCCAGGGGCGCGAAGTGAATGAGCAGTTCTTC. It is translated as CASSSQGREVNEQFF.